These 23 T cell receptor beta chains share one sample of origin, sequenced in a study of blood T cell repertoires in COVID-19. Profiled with immunoSEQ multiplex PCR; TCRdb holds only in-frame clones, not every one. This table holds some 170,000 clones, 81% found once. Sequenced input: peripheral blood. The receptors were gathered from a man in his 60s with active or convalescent COVID-19.

The V and J genes are TRBV3-1 (or the pseudogene TRBV3-2) and TRBJ1-4; possibly TRBD1 for D (5 bases). The ends were cut back, 4 bases at V and 5 bases at J, with 11 bases in the middle. The CDR3 is made up of 14 amino acids. The germline gives CDR1 LGHDT, CDR2 YNNKEL (reference sequence). The CDR3 loop is CASSPTGGNEKLFF. Here the CDR3 DNA reads TGTGCCAGCAGCCCCACGGGGGGAAATGAAAAACTGTTTTTT.

The chain carries TRBV19 and TRBJ1-2; the match to TRBD1 covers 9 bases. Germline V CDR1 and CDR2: LNHDA, SQIVND (reference sequence). CDR3 length: 15 amino acids. V trimming: 5 bases; J trimming: 4 bases; junction bases outside the gene matches: 8. The DNA for the CDR3 is TGTGCCAGTAGTTTACCGGGACAGGGACCCTATGGCTACACCTTC. It specifies CASSLPGQGPYGYTF.

CDR3 DNA: TGTGCCAGCGGAATTGACTCGAACACTGAAGCTTTCTTT. This gives the protein CASGIDSNTEAFF. The chain employs TRBV6-4 and TRBJ1-1; D remains unclear. The germline V and J ends were trimmed by 8 bases and 1 base, with 11 bases remaining between them. Germline V lookup: CDR1 MRHNA, CDR2 SNTAGT. The CDR3 spans 13 residues.

The gene calls are TRBV5-6 and TRBJ2-7, with TRBD2 matching 12 bases. Germline trimming cut 4 bases from V and 2 bases from J; bases unmatched to any gene: 7. The CDR3 runs 16 residues. CDR1 SGHDT and CDR2 YYEEEE come from the germline V gene. The CDR3 here is CASSDLLAGGTYEQYF. Written as DNA, the CDR3 is TGTGCCAGCAGCGACCTACTAGCGGGGGGAACCTACGAGCAGTACTTC.

The chain uses TRBV10-3 and TRBJ1-3; D remains ambiguous. CDR1 ENHRY and CDR2 SYGVKD come from the germline V gene. V was clipped by 6 bases and J by 4 bases, with 4 bases between them. There are 11 residues in the CDR3. Here the CDR3 reads CAISQGNTIYF. CDR3 bases: TGTGCCATCAGCCAGGGAAACACCATATATTTT.

A single count supports this clone. The genes are TRBV11-2 and TRBJ2-3; TRBD2 matches at 10 bases. Per germline, CDR1 SGHAT and CDR2 FQNNGV. The CDR3 consists of 16 residues. V was clipped by 4 bases and J by 2 bases; unmatched bases: 6. CDR3: CASSSLAGALTDTQYF. The CDR3 nucleotides are TGTGCCAGCAGCTCCCTAGCGGGGGCCCTCACAGATACGCAGTATTTT.

The chain links TRBV28 to TRBJ2-7; perhaps TRBD1 as D (6 bases). The CDR3 sequence is 16 residues long. The V end was cut by 3 bases, the J end by 0 bases, with 15 bases between. CDR1 and CDR2 from the germline V gene are MDHEN and SYDVKM. CDR3: CASSFPGHTASYEQYF. The CDR3 region has the DNA TGTGCCAGCAGTTTCCCGGGACACACAGCCTCCTACGAGCAGTACTTC.

The rearrangement links TRBV5-4 to TRBJ1-3; 9 bases are a match to TRBD1. The CDR3 consists of 19 residues. The germline V gene encodes CDR1 SGHNT and CDR2 YYREEE (reference sequence). J was trimmed by 2 bases and V by 0 bases; bases with no gene match: 12. The CDR3 region has the DNA TGTGCCAGCAGCTTGGACGACGCTCCGGGACAGGGAACTGGAAACACCATATATTTT. It codes for CASSLDDAPGQGTGNTIYF.

This clone was seen once. The V call is TRBV10-3, the J call TRBJ2-7, with 9 nucleotides matching TRBD2. V lost 0 bases and J lost 8; bases outside the gene matches: 11. Germline lookup yields CDR1 ENHRY and CDR2 SYGVKD. This CDR3 contains 16 residues. CDR3 loop: CAISESSSGSGLKQYF. CDR3 bases: TGTGCCATCAGTGAGTCAAGTAGCGGGAGTGGTTTGAAGCAGTACTTC.

In regard to this clone: Other DNA sequences in this specimen translate into the identical CDR3. J is TRBJ2-7 and V is TRBV28; D ambiguous. V lost 5 bases and J lost 1, with 12 bases in between. The CDR3 loop spans 14 amino acids. Germline assignment: CDR1 MDHEN and CDR2 SYDVKM. DNA of the CDR3: TGTGCCAGCAGTCCAGTGTCAGTATCCTACGAGCAGTACTTC. Translating it yields CASSPVSVSYEQYF.

A single count supports this clone. This rearrangement joins TRBV7-9 to TRBJ1-4; D remains unclear. The V gene lost 3 bases and the J gene lost 0 bases, with 11 bases spanning the gap. The CDR3 runs 16 residues. From germline, CDR1 is SEHNR and CDR2 FQNEAQ (reference sequence). CDR3 in amino acids: CASSFKPDSTNEKLFF. The CDR3 DNA reads TGTGCCAGCAGCTTTAAACCCGACTCAACTAATGAAAAACTGTTTTTT. The whole variable domain, filled in from reference TRBV7-9 and TRBJ1-4, reads DTGVSQNPRHKITKRGQNVTFRCDPISEHNRLYWYRQTLGQGPEFLTYFQNEAQLEKSRLLSDRFSAERPKGSFSTLEIQRTEQGDSAMYLCASSFKPDSTNEKLFFGSGTQLSVL.

This rearrangement joins TRBV9 to TRBJ2-1; a weak D match, TRBD2 (6 bases). The length of the CDR3 is 17 residues. CDR1 and CDR2 from the germline V gene are SGDLS and YYNGEE. V lost 4 bases to trimming and J lost 0 bases, with 17 bases between them. The CDR3 DNA follows: TGTGCCAGCAGCCAAACATGGGCTAGCGCCTCCTACAATGAGCAGTTCTTC. It translates to CASSQTWASASYNEQFF.

In this sample, this clone turned up a few times. J is TRBJ2-7 and V is TRBV5-1; 10 bases agree with TRBD2. This CDR3 contains 15 residues. CDR1 and CDR2 from the germline V gene are SGHRS and YFSETQ. With 4 bases clipped from V and 0 bases from J, the junction kept 4 bases outside the gene matches. Here the CDR3 DNA reads TGCGCCAGCAGCATCACTAGCGGGGCCTCCTACGAGCAGTACTTC. Protein: CASSITSGASYEQYF. Together with reference TRBV5-1 and TRBJ2-7, the CDR3 gives the full variable domain: KAGVTQTPRYLIKTRGQQVTLSCSPISGHRSVSWYQQTPGQGLQFLFEYFSETQRNKGNFPGRFSGRQFSNSRSEMNVSTLELGDSALYLCASSITSGASYEQYFGPGTRLTVT.

The chain has TRBV4-2 and TRBJ2-7; no reliable D call. This CDR3 region has 14 residues. Germline lookup yields CDR1 LGHNA and CDR2 YNFKEQ. With 0 bases removed from V and 7 bases from J, the gap between germline ends came to 13 bases. The CDR3 DNA reads as TGTGCCAGCAGCCAAGATAGCCTGTTTGGAGAGCAGTACTTC. Translated: CASSQDSLFGEQYF.

CDR3 residues: CASSLPLGGSDQPQHF. CDR3 in DNA: TGTGCCAGCAGCCTACCTCTTGGGGGCTCAGATCAGCCCCAGCATTTT. The chain joins TRBV5-8 to TRBJ1-5, with D perhaps TRBD1 (6 bases). Germline-derived CDR1 and CDR2 are SGHTS and YDEGEE. Trimming removed 4 bases from V and 5 bases from J, with 19 bases in between. The CDR3 covers 16 residues.

V is TRBV5-1 and J is TRBJ2-3; 12 bases align to TRBD2. Germline CDR1 is SGHRS and CDR2 is YFSETQ. V trimming: 0 bases; J trimming: 5 bases; junction bases outside the gene matches: 1. This CDR3 is built from 15 residues. The CDR3 bases are TGCGCCAGCAGCTTGGGGACTAGCGGGGTAGATACGCAGTATTTT. It translates to CASSLGTSGVDTQYF. Variable domain in full (rest from reference TRBV5-1 and TRBJ2-3): KAGVTQTPRYLIKTRGQQVTLSCSPISGHRSVSWYQQTPGQGLQFLFEYFSETQRNKGNFPGRFSGRQFSNSRSEMNVSTLELGDSALYLCASSLGTSGVDTQYFGPGTRLTVL.

This chain uses TRBV3-1 (or the pseudogene TRBV3-2) with TRBJ2-7; D may be TRBD2 (5 bases). The V end was cut by 4 bases, the J end by 1 base, with 5 bases between. There are 12 residues in the CDR3. CDR1 LGHDT and CDR2 YNNKEL come from the germline V gene (reference sequence). The CDR3 bases are TGTGCCAGCAGCCCGGGGTCCTACGAGCAGTACTTC. This gives the protein CASSPGSYEQYF.

The rearrangement joins TRBV7-9 to TRBJ1-1, with D unclear. Trimming cost V 7 bases and J 4 bases, with 16 bases left between them. Germline loops: CDR1 SEHNR, CDR2 FQNEAQ (reference sequence). The CDR3 runs to 14 residues. This chain's CDR3 is CASTSPRLSTEAFF. In DNA, the CDR3 is TGTGCCAGCACCTCTCCCAGGCTAAGCACTGAAGCTTTCTTT.

The chain combines TRBV11-1 with TRBJ2-5; D not resolved. V shed 1 base and J shed 3 bases, with 6 bases lying between them. There are 13 residues in the CDR3. The germline V gene encodes CDR1 SGHAT and CDR2 FQDESV (reference sequence). The CDR3 loop reads CASSLDAEETQYF. The CDR3 DNA follows: TGTGCCAGCAGCTTAGATGCAGAAGAGACCCAGTACTTC.

V and J are TRBV28 and TRBJ2-3; 7 nucleotides match TRBD2. This CDR3 has 16 amino acids. The V and J ends lost 5 bases and 4 bases, in that order; junction bases with no gene match: 12. Germline V gene lookup returns CDR1 MDHEN and CDR2 SYDVKM. This CDR3 is CASSPSGGRGPDTQYF. The CDR3, as DNA: TGTGCCAGCAGTCCTAGCGGCGGGAGAGGTCCAGATACGCAGTATTTT.

V usage is TRBV29-1 and J usage is TRBJ1-5; TRBD1 matches at 11 bases. The germline V gene encodes CDR1 SQVTM and CDR2 ANQGSEA. V dropped 6 bases and J dropped 5; count of bases not matched to a gene: 3. This CDR3 is 13 amino acids long. The CDR3 bases are TGCAGCGTAGAGGGACAGGGGGATCAGCCCCAGCATTTT. Its protein product is CSVEGQGDQPQHF.

V and J are TRBV2 and TRBJ1-4; D uncertain. CDR1 is SNHLY, CDR2 FYNNEI, per germline. Between the trimmed V and J ends, which lost 5 bases and 8 bases, there was a span of 18 bases. The CDR3 extends over 15 amino acids. In nucleotides, the CDR3 is TGTGCCAGCAGTCTTACCGGGAAGCGCATAGAAAAACTGTTTTTT. It translates to CASSLTGKRIEKLFF.

This clone was counted only a few times. The rearrangement links TRBV10-1 to TRBJ1-1, with 7 bases lining up with TRBD1. Germline V gives CDR1 WNHNN, CDR2 SYGVQD (reference sequence). V trimming: 6 bases; J trimming: 0 bases; junction bases outside the gene matches: 4. There are 14 residues in the CDR3. The CDR3 here is CASSATGMNTEAFF. In DNA form, the CDR3 reads TGCGCCAGCAGCGCGACAGGGATGAACACTGAAGCTTTCTTT.